The following is a TCR beta chain sequence with its context. Its target is not known. This specimen belongs to a study of T cell responses to AZD1222 COVID-19 vaccine. Trimming pared 4 bases from V and 1 base from J, leaving 9 bases between. The CDR3 consists of 14 residues. Germline assignment: CDR1 ENHRY and CDR2 SYGVKD. General observations from the study: Nearly half of the spike-specific TCRs reportedly recognize variant regions that carry no mutations. Researchers report vaccine-associated CD4 TCRs spanning spike, with dominance at 160-218 and 743-854. Increased Spike-specific TCR breadth and depth were observed after two AZD1222 doses.

Method: immunoSEQ multiplex PCR; TCRdb's copy keeps in-frame clones and lacks some. The table has approximately 150,000 clones, 85% to 90% seen once. The V and J genes are TRBV10-3 and TRBJ2-3, with a possible D match to TRBD2 (6 bases). This TCR came from an adult who received the AZD1222 COVID-19 vaccine. The starting material was peripheral blood, obtained 28 days after the second AZD1222 dose. The CDR3 reads CAISAPSGTDTQYF. The CDR3 DNA sequence: TGTGCCATCAGTGCCCCTAGCGGCACAGATACGCAGTATTTT.